Listed below are T cell receptor beta chains from one sample, sequenced in a study of blood T cells in healthy people across ages. TCRdb reprocessed the 5' RACE reads via MiXCR and lists one record per CDR3 protein. Here the sample spans over 1,300,000 distinct CDR3 sequences, approximately 63% being singletons. The sample taken for sequencing was blood. The receptor set was obtained from a man aged 18 to 35 in good health. Each CDR3 is given with its conserved first and last residue. D genes are given only for firm matches. A clone size is listed for some rows: how often the clone was seen (once, few, many), or a class if it is expanded.

V: TRBV7-2; size: NA; D: NA; J: TRBJ2-3; DNA: TGTGCCAGCAGCTTACAGTCGTCCGTCACAGATACGCAGTATTTT; CDR3: CASSLQSSVTDTQYF
V: TRBV6-5; size: NA; D: TRBD1; J: TRBJ2-3; DNA: TGTGCCAGCAGTTACGGTAACAGGGGGCGAGATACGCAGTATTTT; CDR3: CASSYGNRGRDTQYF
V: TRBV7-2; size: few; D: NA; J: TRBJ1-6; DNA: TGTGCCAGCAACCTTAACCGGGCCGCCCTCCACTTT; CDR3: CASNLNRAALHF
V: TRBV29-1; size: once; D: NA; J: TRBJ1-4; DNA: TGCAGCGTTGAGGGTTCCGGGGCGGGGAGTGAAAAACTGTTTTTT; CDR3: CSVEGSGAGSEKLFF
V: TRBV20-1; size: NA; D: NA; J: TRBJ1-4; DNA: TGCAGTGCTAGCCCCCAGGGCTATCGGGAGGGCAATGAAAAACTGTTTTTT; CDR3: CSASPQGYREGNEKLFF
V: TRBV6-2/TRBV6-3; size: NA; D: TRBD2; J: TRBJ2-1; DNA: TGTGCCAGCAGTTACACTAGCGGGGCGGGGAGCTCCTACAATGAGCAGTTCTTC; CDR3: CASSYTSGAGSSYNEQFF
V: TRBV27; size: NA; D: TRBD1; J: TRBJ2-7; DNA: TGTGCCAGCAGTTTTAGCCCCGGACAGGGGGCGTACGAGCAGTACTTC; CDR3: CASSFSPGQGAYEQYF
V: TRBV6-2/TRBV6-3; size: NA; D: NA; J: TRBJ2-2; DNA: TGTGCCAGCAGACCTTTTGCCGGGGAGCTGTTTTTT; CDR3: CASRPFAGELFF
V: TRBV29-1; size: many; D: NA; J: TRBJ2-6; DNA: TGCAGCGTTTTGGCCTACTCTGGGGCCAACGTCCTGACTTTC; CDR3: CSVLAYSGANVLTF
V: TRBV5-6; size: once; D: NA; J: TRBJ2-1; DNA: TGTGCCAGCAGCTTAAAGGACAGGGACTATTGGAATGAGCAGTTCTTC; CDR3: CASSLKDRDYWNEQFF
V: TRBV4-2; size: NA; D: NA; J: TRBJ1-3; DNA: TGTGCCAGCAGCCAAGGTGCCGGGTTCGGAAACACCATATATTTT; CDR3: CASSQGAGFGNTIYF
V: TRBV6-5; size: NA; D: TRBD2; J: TRBJ2-5; DNA: TGTGCCAGCAGTTACGGAGCGGGACTCCAAGAGACCCAGTACTTC; CDR3: CASSYGAGLQETQYF
V: TRBV6-2/TRBV6-3; size: NA; D: TRBD2; J: TRBJ2-3; DNA: TGTGCCAGCAGATTAGCGGGGGGGGGCACAGATACGCAGTATTTT; CDR3: CASRLAGGGTDTQYF
V: TRBV5-1; size: NA; D: TRBD1; J: TRBJ2-1; DNA: TGCGCCAGCAGCTTGGCCGCGGACAGGACCTATGAGCAGTTCTTC; CDR3: CASSLAADRTYEQFF
V: TRBV29-1; size: NA; D: NA; J: TRBJ2-5; DNA: TGCAGCGTTGAGTCCCCCCTCCAAAGTGAACCGAACCAAGAGACCCAGTACTTC; CDR3: CSVESPLQSEPNQETQYF
V: TRBV9; size: few; D: NA; J: TRBJ1-1; DNA: TGTGCCAGCAGCCCAATCGACACCGGGGGCACTGAAGCTTTCTTT; CDR3: CASSPIDTGGTEAFF
V: TRBV20-1; size: NA; D: NA; J: TRBJ2-3; DNA: TGCAGTGCTAAGACGTTTGATAGCACAGATACGCAGTATTTT; CDR3: CSAKTFDSTDTQYF
V: TRBV12-3/TRBV12-4; size: once; D: TRBD2; J: TRBJ2-3; DNA: TGTGCCAGCAGTTACGGGACTAGCGTTCTAGATACGCAGTATTTT; CDR3: CASSYGTSVLDTQYF
V: TRBV6-5; size: NA; D: NA; J: TRBJ2-7; DNA: TGTGCCAGCAGAATCAGGGGAAGGGTAAACGAGCAGTACTTC; CDR3: CASRIRGRVNEQYF
V: TRBV7-6; size: NA; D: TRBD1; J: TRBJ1-4; DNA: TGTGCCAGCAGCCCCGACAGGGCGGAAAAACTGTTTTTT; CDR3: CASSPDRAEKLFF
V: TRBV5-1; size: NA; D: NA; J: TRBJ1-4; DNA: TGCGCCAGCAGCTTGTGGATCGGGCAAGGACGAACGGAAAAACTGTTTTTT; CDR3: CASSLWIGQGRTEKLFF
V: TRBV4-1; size: NA; D: NA; J: TRBJ1-2; DNA: TGCGCCAGCAGCCAAGATCGGACCCATAACTATGGCTACACCTTC; CDR3: CASSQDRTHNYGYTF
V: TRBV4-1; size: NA; D: NA; J: TRBJ2-4; DNA: TGCGCCAGCAGCCACTCCGGACTGCTAGCCAAAAACATTCAGTACTTC; CDR3: CASSHSGLLAKNIQYF
V: TRBV25-1; size: NA; D: NA; J: TRBJ1-4; DNA: TGTGCCAGCAGTGAATTTAGCGTAGGGTTGAATGAAAAACTGTTTTTT; CDR3: CASSEFSVGLNEKLFF
V: TRBV27; size: NA; D: NA; J: TRBJ2-3; DNA: TGTGCCAGCAGTCTCTCAGGAACCAAACCCCCAGATACGCAGTATTTT; CDR3: CASSLSGTKPPDTQYF
V: TRBV9; size: NA; D: TRBD1; J: TRBJ2-3; DNA: TGTGCCAGCAGCGCAAACAGGGGCCGTGGTAGCACAGATACGCAGTATTTT; CDR3: CASSANRGRGSTDTQYF
V: TRBV5-6; size: NA; D: NA; J: TRBJ2-7; DNA: TGTGCCAGCAGCGCGGCAACCACCCCACCCTACGAGCAGTACTTC; CDR3: CASSAATTPPYEQYF
V: TRBV29-1; size: NA; D: TRBD2; J: TRBJ2-1; DNA: TGCAGCTTCAGACTAGCGGTCTACAATGAGCAGTTCTTC; CDR3: CSFRLAVYNEQFF
V: TRBV4-1; size: NA; D: NA; J: TRBJ1-1; DNA: TGCGCCAGCAGCCTAAGGACGATGGGGTTCGACACTGAAGCTTTCTTT; CDR3: CASSLRTMGFDTEAFF
V: TRBV27; size: NA; D: NA; J: TRBJ2-7; DNA: TGTGCCAGCAGTCCGGCGGGCCATGGCTACGAGCAGTACTTC; CDR3: CASSPAGHGYEQYF
V: TRBV29-1; size: few; D: TRBD1; J: TRBJ1-2; DNA: TGCAGCTGCGGACAGGGCGATGTCTATGGCTACACCTTC; CDR3: CSCGQGDVYGYTF
V: TRBV7-2; size: NA; D: TRBD1; J: TRBJ2-3; DNA: TGTGCCAGCAGCACGACAGGGGTGGGCACAGATACGCAGTATTTT; CDR3: CASSTTGVGTDTQYF
V: TRBV4-1; size: NA; D: NA; J: TRBJ2-1; DNA: TGCGCCAGCAGCCAAGCAGGACTCCGCAAAGCTTCCAATGAGCAGTTCTTC; CDR3: CASSQAGLRKASNEQFF
V: TRBV3-1; size: NA; D: TRBD2; J: TRBJ2-7; DNA: TGTGCCAGCAGCCAAGGAGCGGGAGAAACCCACGAGCAGTACTTC; CDR3: CASSQGAGETHEQYF
V: TRBV4-2; size: once; D: NA; J: TRBJ2-1; DNA: TGTGCCAGCAGCCAAGGACCCGGGACGGGGGAGCAGTTCTTC; CDR3: CASSQGPGTGEQFF
V: TRBV29-1; size: NA; D: TRBD1; J: TRBJ2-1; DNA: TGCAGCGCGGGACAGGGCTCCTACAATGAGCAGTTCTTC; CDR3: CSAGQGSYNEQFF
V: TRBV7-2; size: NA; D: NA; J: TRBJ2-3; DNA: TGTGCCAGCAGCTTAGATTCTAGTTCGGATACGCAGTATTTT; CDR3: CASSLDSSSDTQYF
V: TRBV27; size: NA; D: TRBD1; J: TRBJ2-7; DNA: TGTGCCAGCAGTTTTGTGGGGACAGGGGACTACGAGCAGTACTTC; CDR3: CASSFVGTGDYEQYF
V: TRBV11-2; size: NA; D: NA; J: TRBJ2-6; DNA: TGTGCCAGCAGCGTTAGACCCCCGGGTGTAGGGACCAACGTCCTGACTTTC; CDR3: CASSVRPPGVGTNVLTF
V: TRBV2; size: once; D: TRBD2; J: TRBJ2-7; DNA: TGTGCCAGCATACTAGCGGGGCACGAGCAGTACTTC; CDR3: CASILAGHEQYF
V: TRBV25-1; size: few; D: NA; J: TRBJ1-2; DNA: TGTGCCAGCAGTCGAAGGTCGGGGGGGGTATACAGTGGCTACACCTTC; CDR3: CASSRRSGGVYSGYTF
V: TRBV5-1; size: NA; D: TRBD2; J: TRBJ2-1; DNA: TGCGCCAGCAGTATTAGCGGGGGGGGTCCCTACAATGAGCAGTTCTTC; CDR3: CASSISGGGPYNEQFF
V: TRBV2; size: few; D: NA; J: TRBJ2-4; DNA: TGTGCCAGCAGGGGAACCAAAAACATTCAGTACTTC; CDR3: CASRGTKNIQYF
V: TRBV25-1; size: NA; D: TRBD1; J: TRBJ1-1; DNA: TGTGCCAGCAGGGGACAGGGCGGGAACACTGAAGCTTTCTTT; CDR3: CASRGQGGNTEAFF
V: TRBV4-1; size: NA; D: NA; J: TRBJ2-2; DNA: TGCGCCAGCAGCGAAAAGGTGATCACCGGGGAGCTGTTTTTT; CDR3: CASSEKVITGELFF